Following are 26 T cell receptor beta chains from one sample sequenced in a study of blood T cell repertoires in COVID-19. Data came from immunoSEQ multiplex PCR; TCRdb stores just in-frame clones and leaves some out. The sample consists of some 120,000 clones, about three quarters of them appearing once. Sequencing used peripheral blood. The receptors were sampled from a woman in her sixties or seventies with acute or convalescent COVID-19.

CDR3: CASSLAQGSYEQYF. The DNA for the CDR3 is TGCGCCAGCAGCTTGGCCCAGGGGTCCTACGAGCAGTACTTC. This chain joins TRBV5-1 and TRBJ2-7; maybe TRBD1 (6 bases). Germline V lookup: CDR1 SGHRS, CDR2 YFSETQ. The V and J ends lost 0 bases and 1 base respectively, with 8 bases between them. The CDR3 is made up of 14 amino acids.

The chain couples TRBV2 to TRBJ1-4; D gene uncertain. The CDR3 covers 17 residues. V was pared by 3 bases and J by 5 bases, with 19 bases between. From germline, CDR1 is SNHLY and CDR2 FYNNEI. The CDR3, as DNA: TGTGCCAGCAGTGAGACCCTCGCGACTGGCCAAAATGAAAAACTGTTTTTT. Protein sequence: CASSETLATGQNEKLFF.

This clone showed up just a few times. This chain links TRBV28 with TRBJ2-5; no clear D. Trimming removed 3 bases from V and 5 bases from J, with 7 bases in between. CDR3 length equals 12 residues. Germline assignment: CDR1 MDHEN and CDR2 SYDVKM. This CDR3 reads CASSLFRETQYF. CDR3 in DNA: TGTGCCAGCAGTTTGTTCAGGGAGACCCAGTACTTC.

The CDR3 loop reads CASSSPGLADHAGELFF. The CDR3 bases are TGTGCCAGCAGTTCACCGGGACTAGCGGACCACGCCGGGGAGCTGTTTTTT. The chain uses TRBV2 and TRBJ2-2; TRBD2 aligns across 11 bases. Germline V gene data show CDR1 as SNHLY and CDR2 as FYNNEI. V gave up 5 bases and J gave up 6 bases; unmatched junction bases: 11. This CDR3 contains 17 residues.

This clone was seen a few times. In the same sample, other DNA sequences code for this CDR3. The chain links TRBV19 to TRBJ2-3, with D possibly being TRBD1 (6 bases). Trimming removed 6 bases at V and 3 bases at J, with 10 bases between. Looked up from germline, CDR1 is LNHDA and CDR2 is SQIVND (reference sequence). The CDR3 totals 13 residues. The DNA for the CDR3 is TGTGCCAGTAGCATACAGGGTACAGATACGCAGTATTTT. The encoded protein is CASSIQGTDTQYF.

V is TRBV12-3 or TRBV12-4 and J is TRBJ1-1, with D uncertain. V was trimmed by 7 bases and J by 0 bases, leaving 9 bases between them. The CDR3 length is 13 residues. CDR3 region: CASTLGMNTEAFF. As DNA, the CDR3 is TGTGCCAGCACCCTAGGTATGAACACTGAAGCTTTCTTT.

The chain uses TRBV5-6 and TRBJ1-2, with D hard to call. Germline CDR1 and CDR2: SGHDT and YYEEEE. The V end lost 5 bases, the J end lost 4 bases, and 9 bases lay between the germline ends. This CDR3 spans 12 amino acids. Here the CDR3 reads CASSYEGYGYTF. CDR3 in DNA: TGTGCCAGCAGTTACGAGGGCTATGGCTACACCTTC.

The V call is TRBV11-2, the J call TRBJ2-7; 7 nucleotides line up with TRBD2. The J segment lost 5 bases and the V segment lost 5 bases, leaving 6 bases of the junction unmatched. The CDR3 loop spans 13 amino acids. Germline CDR1 reads SGHAT; CDR2 reads FQNNGV. The CDR3 spells CASSRGGRDEQYF. The DNA of the CDR3 is TGTGCCAGCAGCCGCGGGGGTAGGGACGAGCAGTACTTC.

The genes are TRBV14 and TRBJ2-2; D not resolved. The CDR3 has 13 amino acids. Germline CDR1 is SGHDN and CDR2 is FVKESK. Trimming shortened V by 7 bases and J by 2 bases, and 8 bases separated the two germline ends. This CDR3 is CASTDTNTGELFF. The CDR3 region has the DNA TGTGCCAGCACCGACACCAACACCGGGGAGCTGTTTTTT. The variable domain in full, completed from reference TRBV14 and TRBJ2-2, reads EAGVTQFPSHSVIEKGQTVTLRCDPISGHDNLYWYRRVMGKEIKFLLHFVKESKQDESGMPNNRFLAERTGGTYSTLKVQPAELEDSGVYFCASTDTNTGELFFGEGSRLTVL.

This clone was found many times. The chain recombines TRBV7-2 with TRBJ1-6; D unclear. The CDR3 covers 12 residues. V was clipped by 5 bases and J by 10 bases, with 9 bases between them. The germline V gene has CDR1 SGHTA and CDR2 FQGNSA. Here the CDR3 DNA reads TGTGCCAGCAGCGTCCAACACTCACCCCTCCACTTT. It codes for CASSVQHSPLHF.

This chain uses TRBV5-1 with TRBJ2-1, with D tentatively TRBD2 (6 bases). Trimming stripped 0 bases from V and 5 bases from J, with 9 bases between. This CDR3 is built from 14 residues. The germline V gene has CDR1 SGHRS and CDR2 YFSETQ. CDR3: CASSLGLGDNEQFF. The CDR3 coding sequence is TGCGCCAGCAGCTTGGGACTAGGGGACAATGAGCAGTTCTTC.

The table lists this clone with a count of one. The chain recombines TRBV2 with TRBJ1-5; D uncertain. From germline, CDR1 is SNHLY and CDR2 FYNNEI. V lost 1 base, J lost 3 bases, and 13 bases lay in between. This CDR3 spans 16 amino acids. In DNA, the CDR3 is TGTGCCAGCAGTGAAGAGAGGCGGGAACCCAATCAGCCCCAGCATTTT. Translated: CASSEERREPNQPQHF.

The gene calls are TRBV4-3 and TRBJ1-2; tentatively, D is TRBD1 (6 bases). CDR1 is LGHNA and CDR2 is YSLEER in the germline V gene. The V and J ends lost 6 bases and 8 bases respectively, with 22 bases between them. The CDR3 loop spans 15 amino acids. CDR3 amino acids: CASRDTGTLLGGYTF. CDR3 sequence (DNA): TGCGCCAGCAGAGATACCGGGACACTCTTAGGCGGCTACACCTTC.

The chain carries TRBV6-5 and TRBJ1-6; TRBD1 agrees at 7 bases. This CDR3 is built from 16 residues. The germline V gene has CDR1 MNHEY and CDR2 SVGAGI. The trim removed 4 bases at V and 7 bases at J, leaving 10 bases unmatched. CDR3 bases: TGTGCCAGCAGTTGGTCTACAGGGGTTGGGAATTCACCCCTCCACTTT. As protein: CASSWSTGVGNSPLHF.

The CDR3 DNA reads TGCGCCAGCAGCTTGATCGCCCGACTTGAGCGTGGAGCTGAGCAGTTCTTC. This sequence encodes CASSLIARLERGAEQFF. This chain joins TRBV5-1 and TRBJ2-1; no definite D call. The V end was cut by 1 base, the J end by 9 bases, with 23 bases between. The germline gives CDR1 SGHRS, CDR2 YFSETQ. The CDR3 runs 17 residues.

A few counts support this clone. The CDR3 sequence is CAWSVPGAGNTIYF. CDR3 nucleotides: TGTGCCTGGAGTGTACCGGGGGCTGGAAACACCATATATTTT. The chain couples TRBV30 to TRBJ1-3; D is perhaps TRBD1 (5 bases). The CDR3 has 14 residues. Trimming took 0 bases from V and 2 from J, leaving 8 bases between them. CDR1 and CDR2 (germline): GTSNPN, SVGIG (reference sequence). The full variable domain, in which reference TRBV30 and TRBJ1-3 provide the parts outside the CDR3, is SQTIHQWPATLVQPVGSPLSLECTVEGTSNPNLYWYRQAAGRGLQLLFYSVGIGQISSEVPQNLSASRPQDRQFILSSKKLLLSDSGFYLCAWSVPGAGNTIYFGEGSWLTVV.

This clone has just one count. The V and J genes are TRBV18 and TRBJ2-2; 13 bases match TRBD2. After removal of 5 bases from V and 6 bases from J, the junction contained 9 bases not matched to a gene. The CDR3 runs 17 residues. The germline V gene encodes CDR1 KGHSH and CDR2 LQKENI. The CDR3 spells CASSVRTSGSSPGELFF. The DNA for the CDR3 is TGTGCCAGCTCAGTTCGGACTAGCGGGAGCTCTCCCGGGGAGCTGTTTTTT.

The chain carries TRBV6-5 and TRBJ2-7; 7 nucleotides line up with TRBD1. Trimming removed 6 bases from V and 5 bases from J; junction bases left unmatched: 7. The CDR3 is made up of 13 amino acids. Germline V CDR1 and CDR2: MNHEY, SVGAGI. The CDR3 sequence is CASRATGVDEQYF. The DNA for the CDR3 is TGTGCCAGCAGGGCCACAGGGGTAGACGAGCAGTACTTC.

The rearrangement joins TRBV24-1 to TRBJ1-2, with a tentative D call TRBD1 (5 bases). The germline gives CDR1 KGHDR, CDR2 SFDVKD. This CDR3 has 13 amino acids. With 5 bases removed from V and 6 bases from J, the gap between germline ends came to 12 bases. Here the CDR3 reads CATSGAGWNGYTF. CDR3 coding DNA: TGTGCCACCAGTGGGGCAGGGTGGAATGGCTACACCTTC.

This rearrangement joins TRBV9 to TRBJ2-3; possibly TRBD2 for D (6 bases). Germline CDR1 and CDR2: SGDLS and YYNGEE. V lost 0 bases and J 0 bases, leaving 8 bases between the germline ends. CDR3 size: 15 residues. The CDR3 nucleotides read TGTGCCAGCAGCGTAGGGGCGGGGAGCACAGATACGCAGTATTTT. It translates to CASSVGAGSTDTQYF.

This chain uses TRBV5-1 with TRBJ1-2, with 12 bases that match TRBD1. The V segment lost 4 bases and the J segment 7 bases; nucleotides outside the gene matches: 8. The CDR3 runs 15 residues. CDR1 is SGHRS, CDR2 YFSETQ, per germline. CDR3: CASSTGTGGFGGYTF. DNA of the CDR3: TGCGCCAGCAGCACCGGGACAGGGGGCTTTGGTGGCTACACCTTC.

This rearrangement joins TRBV3-1 (or the pseudogene TRBV3-2) to TRBJ1-4; D is uncertain. CDR3 length equals 14 residues. The germline gives CDR1 LGHDT, CDR2 YNNKEL (reference sequence). The V end lost 3 bases, the J end lost 8 bases, and 13 bases lay between the germline ends. CDR3 sequence: CASSQSRGGEKLFF. The CDR3 DNA follows: TGTGCCAGCAGCCAGTCCCGGGGTGGAGAAAAACTGTTTTTT.

This clone has a count of ten or more. The chain carries TRBV9 and TRBJ1-5; TRBD1 matches 7 bases. The CDR3 loop spans 15 amino acids. Germline loops: CDR1 SGDLS, CDR2 YYNGEE. With 3 bases clipped from V and 0 bases from J, the junction kept 3 bases outside the gene matches. In DNA form, the CDR3 reads TGTGCCAGCAGCGACAGGGGATATAGCAATCAGCCCCAGCATTTT. The encoded protein is CASSDRGYSNQPQHF.

The CDR3 bases are TGTGCCAGCCGGGGATGGGAGAGGGTTCAGCCCCAGCATTTT. It codes for CASRGWERVQPQHF. This sequence joins TRBV28 and TRBJ1-5; unclear D gene. Between the trimmed V and J ends, which lost 8 bases and 6 bases, there was a span of 17 bases. The CDR3 runs 14 residues. Germline CDR1 is MDHEN and CDR2 is SYDVKM.

This clone was seen just once. The sample holds other DNA sequences that translate to the same CDR3. The gene calls are TRBV27 and TRBJ1-2, with TRBD1 matching 9 bases. Germline V lookup: CDR1 MNHEY, CDR2 SMNVEV (reference sequence). CDR3 length: 13 amino acids. V lost 3 bases to trimming and J lost 4 bases; unmatched junction nucleotides: 0. CDR3 in DNA: TGTGCCAGCAGTTTGACAGGGGGCTATGGCTACACCTTC. It is translated as CASSLTGGYGYTF.

V and J are TRBV27 and TRBJ1-5; 8 bases are shared with TRBD1. This CDR3 has 14 amino acids. With V trimmed by 6 bases and J by 7 bases, 8 bases remained unmatched. Per germline, CDR1 MNHEY and CDR2 SMNVEV (reference sequence). The CDR3, as DNA: TGTGCCAGCAGCCCCAGGGGGCAGGGACAGCCCCAGCATTTT. This codes for CASSPRGQGQPQHF.